The T cell receptor (beta chain) described here comes from a study of T cells expressing NK-cell markers. CDR1 and CDR2 (germline): MGHDK, SYGVNS. This CDR3 comprises 16 residues. TCRdb re-called the 5' RACE reads; every CDR3 protein appears as one record, without DNA. The data show some 460,000 distinct CDR3 sequences, and the top ten clones hold over 1.3%. The chain carries TRBV25-1 and TRBJ1-5; TCRdb picks TRBD1, but there is no DNA to check that call. The TCR originated in a woman between 50 and 59 years old in good health. The sequenced material came from blood T cells: a sorted CD56 or NKG2C T cell subset, CD4+ or CD8+ T cells, or bulk PBMC T cells (not recorded which). The CDR3 sequence: CASSDWGDGGNQPQHF.